The sequence of this T cell receptor beta chain was determined in a study of blood T cell repertoires in COVID-19. Methods used by the authors: Cell counts per sample came from amplifying reference gene primers. Here immunoSEQ multiplex PCR was the method, and the copy in TCRdb shows in-frame clones only, minus some. V, J and clone size are taken as reported in that table, and D and trimming were inferred from the DNA itself. The sample lists over 120,000 clones, approximately 79% occurring once. The origin of this receptor is a woman aged 45-60 years who had recovered from COVID-19. Sequencing used PBMCs or T cells enriched from blood (not recorded which).

CDR3 in DNA: TGTGCCAGCAGCTTATTCGGGACAGGGGAGGCGATTGGCTATGGCTACACCTTC. The encoded protein is CASSLFGTGEAIGYGYTF. The chain uses TRBV7-8 and TRBJ1-2, with 10 bases that match TRBD1. V trimming: 2 bases; J trimming: 4 bases; junction bases outside the gene matches: 13. Germline V gene data show CDR1 as SGHVS and CDR2 as FQNEAQ. This CDR3 has 18 amino acids.